These 16 T cell receptor beta chains originate from one sample sequenced in a study of beta chain features in type 1 diabetes. These receptors are not linked to any known antigen. Findings and limits, study-wide: Among patients with Type 1 diabetes, TCRB CDR3s were moderately but significantly shorter in every one of the four CD4+ subsets.

All of the isolated RNA was reverse transcribed, so expressed TCRB transcripts were sequenced. Sequencing used immunoSEQ multiplex PCR; TCRdb keeps in-frame clones, though not all of them. In the table there are tens of thousands of clones, almost 50% of which are singletons. Sequencing was carried out using central memory CD4+ T cells from blood. The receptors stem from a man aged 25-40 years with type 1 diabetes.

This chain links TRBV5-6 with TRBJ1-4; no clear D gene. Trimming shortened V by 5 bases and J by 7 bases, and 18 bases separated the two germline ends. The CDR3 runs to 15 residues. CDR1 is SGHDT, CDR2 YYEEEE, per germline. The CDR3 loop is CASRRRSERGEKLFF. As DNA, the CDR3 is TGTGCCAGCAGGCGAAGGTCAGAGCGGGGTGAAAAACTGTTTTTT.

A word on this clone: Other DNA sequences in this sample translate to the same CDR3. V gene TRBV18 combines with J gene TRBJ1-1, with D perhaps matching TRBD1 (5 bases). Germline CDR1 KGHSH, CDR2 LQKENI. The CDR3 loop spans 12 amino acids. Trimming shortened V by 3 bases and J by 8 bases, and 10 bases separated the two germline ends. The CDR3 loop is CASSPLRGEAFF. CDR3 coding DNA: TGTGCCAGCTCACCTTTAAGGGGCGAAGCTTTCTTT.

The V call is TRBV19, the J call TRBJ1-5; TRBD1 is a possible D gene (6 bases). CDR1 is LNHDA and CDR2 is SQIVND in the germline V gene (reference sequence). The CDR3 runs to 13 residues. The V and J ends lost 5 bases and 4 bases respectively, with 9 bases between them. The CDR3 spells CASSATGNQPQHF. For the CDR3, the DNA is TGTGCCAGTAGTGCAACAGGGAATCAGCCCCAGCATTTT.

This rearrangement joins TRBV30 to TRBJ2-7; tentatively, D is TRBD1 (6 bases). From germline, CDR1 is GTSNPN and CDR2 SVGIG (reference sequence). V lost 2 bases to trimming and J lost 3 bases, with 11 bases between them. The CDR3 runs to 13 residues. The DNA for the CDR3 is TGTGCCTGGAGTCAGGGGTATAACTACGAGCAGTACTTC. Protein product: CAWSQGYNYEQYF.

The rearrangement links TRBV27 to TRBJ1-5; no clear D gene. The CDR3 totals 13 residues. Germline V gene sequence: CDR1 MNHEY, CDR2 SMNVEV (reference sequence). Trimming took off 1 base at V and 7 bases at J, with 8 bases between the two ends. The CDR3: CASSLWEGQPQHF. CDR3 nucleotide sequence: TGTGCCAGCAGTTTATGGGAGGGCCAGCCCCAGCATTTT.

This clone appeared a few times. The V gene is TRBV5-6, the J gene TRBJ1-5; the match to TRBD1 covers 9 bases. Germline-derived CDR1 and CDR2 are SGHDT and YYEEEE. The length of the CDR3 is 17 residues. The V gene end was trimmed by 3 bases and the J gene end by 3 bases; junction bases not matched to a gene: 10. The CDR3 coding sequence is TGTGCCAGCAGCTCGAGGGGGACAGGGAGATTCAATCAGCCCCAGCATTTT. Encoded protein: CASSSRGTGRFNQPQHF.

This clone appeared a single time. The CDR3 loop is CASSLDQRQAITQYF. In DNA, the CDR3 is TGTGCCAGCAGCTTAGATCAAAGGCAGGCGATCACCCAGTACTTC. This chain uses TRBV11-2 with TRBJ2-5; D unclear. Trimming removed 0 bases from V and 8 bases from J, with 16 bases in between. The CDR3 consists of 15 residues. CDR1 and CDR2 from the germline V gene are SGHAT and FQNNGV. The whole variable domain, filled in from reference TRBV11-2 and TRBJ2-5, reads EAGVAQSPRYKIIEKRQSVAFWCNPISGHATLYWYQQILGQGPKLLIQFQNNGVVDDSQLPKDRFSAERLKGVDSTLKIQPAKLEDSAVYLCASSLDQRQAITQYFGPGTRLLVL.

The gene calls are TRBV30 and TRBJ1-5; maybe TRBD1 (5 bases). The CDR3 consists of 15 residues. The germline V gene encodes CDR1 GTSNPN and CDR2 SVGIG (reference sequence). V dropped 0 bases and J dropped 6 bases, with 15 bases sitting between them. The CDR3 coding sequence is TGTGCCTGGAGTGTAAAGGGGCCCCGGGTTCAGCCCCAGCATTTT. Its protein product is CAWSVKGPRVQPQHF.

The chain employs TRBV6-6 and TRBJ1-1; D possibly corresponds to TRBD1 (6 bases). V dropped 5 bases and J dropped 1 base, with 17 bases sitting between them. Germline V gene sequence: CDR1 MNHNY, CDR2 SVGAGI (reference sequence). This CDR3 comprises 16 residues. The CDR3 bases are TGTGCCAGCAGTCGCAGGGGCACGGTGGAGAACACTGAAGCTTTCTTT. Translation: CASSRRGTVENTEAFF.

This chain connects TRBV2 to TRBJ2-2; TRBD2 agrees at 8 bases. V gave up 7 bases and J gave up 0 bases; unmatched junction bases: 4. CDR1 and CDR2 (germline): SNHLY, FYNNEI. The CDR3 consists of 15 residues. In DNA form, the CDR3 reads TGTGCCAGCATTTCGGGACTAGCGAACACCGGGGAGCTGTTTTTT. Translating it yields CASISGLANTGELFF.

There are a few counts of this clone. The V gene is TRBV4-2, the J gene TRBJ2-7; D not certain. V dropped 0 bases and J dropped 2 bases, with 11 bases sitting between them. This CDR3 spans 15 amino acids. Germline CDR1 and CDR2: LGHNA and YNFKEQ. CDR3 region: CASSQDPVLTYEQYF. CDR3 DNA: TGTGCCAGCAGCCAAGATCCCGTCCTTACCTACGAGCAGTACTTC.

This sequence joins TRBV7-2 and TRBJ2-5, with D possibly matching TRBD2 (5 bases). V was shortened by 1 base and J by 5 bases, with 11 bases between the two germline ends. Germline V CDR1 and CDR2: SGHTA, FQGNSA. This CDR3 is built from 14 residues. This chain's CDR3 is CASSLGQRVETQYF. The CDR3 DNA is TGTGCCAGCAGCTTAGGTCAGAGGGTGGAGACCCAGTACTTC.

This clone has only a few counts. V usage is TRBV19 and J usage is TRBJ1-2, with 8 bases aligning to TRBD1. This CDR3 has 13 amino acids. J lost 9 bases, V lost 6 bases, and 9 bases had no gene match. Per germline, CDR1 LNHDA and CDR2 SQIVND (reference sequence). The CDR3 is CASSRTGSGSYTF. The CDR3 DNA is TGTGCCAGTAGCCGGACAGGGTCGGGGAGCTACACCTTC.

The chain has TRBV5-1 and TRBJ2-3, with 10 nucleotides matching TRBD1. The ends lost 4 bases at V and 6 bases at J; junction bases unmatched: 8. The CDR3 runs to 15 residues. Germline CDR1 and CDR2: SGHRS and YFSETQ. CDR3 residues: CASSRDRGPTDTQYF. The DNA for the CDR3 is TGCGCCAGCAGCCGCGACAGGGGGCCCACGGATACGCAGTATTTT.

The rearrangement joins TRBV5-1 to TRBJ2-1; 10 bases align to TRBD2. Germline CDR1 and CDR2: SGHRS and YFSETQ. Trimming took 3 bases from V and 5 from J; bases not matched to a gene: 5. This CDR3 spans 15 amino acids. The CDR3 DNA sequence: TGCGCCAGCAGCTACAGCGGGAGGGCCGACAATGAGCAGTTCTTC. This encodes CASSYSGRADNEQFF.

The J gene is TRBJ2-7, the V gene TRBV7-2; 8 bases line up with TRBD2. The CDR3 consists of 16 residues. Germline CDR1 SGHTA, CDR2 FQGNSA. The V segment lost 1 base and the J segment 0 bases; nucleotides outside the gene matches: 5. The CDR3, as DNA: TGTGCCAGCAGCTTAGGGGGTAGCGGGAACTCCTACGAGCAGTACTTC. Protein sequence: CASSLGGSGNSYEQYF.